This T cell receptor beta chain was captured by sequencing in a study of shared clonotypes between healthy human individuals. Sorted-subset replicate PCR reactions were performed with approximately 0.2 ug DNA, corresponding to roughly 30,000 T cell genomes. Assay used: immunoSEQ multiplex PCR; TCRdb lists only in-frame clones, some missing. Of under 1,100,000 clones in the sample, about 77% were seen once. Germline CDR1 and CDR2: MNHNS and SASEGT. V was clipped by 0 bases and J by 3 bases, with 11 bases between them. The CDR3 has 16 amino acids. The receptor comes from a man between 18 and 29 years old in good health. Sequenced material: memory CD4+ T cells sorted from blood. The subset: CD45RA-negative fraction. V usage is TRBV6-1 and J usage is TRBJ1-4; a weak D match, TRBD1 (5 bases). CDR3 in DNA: TGTGCCAGCAGTGAAGCTTTCGGGGCGGCTAATGAAAAACTGTTTTTT. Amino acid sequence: CASSEAFGAANEKLFF.